This entry is about one TCR beta chain. The data stem from a study of shared clonotypes between healthy human individuals. Study background: Each donor had three CD4 naive, three CD4 memory, two CD8 naive and one CD8 memory plate.

Germline assignment: CDR1 SGHRS and CDR2 YFSETQ. The V and J ends lost 1 base and 7 bases respectively, with 12 bases between them. The CDR3 is 14 residues long. Partitioning of CD4+ cells yielded a CD45RA+ naive subset and a CD45RA-negative memory subset. Sequencing was at deep level. TCRdb's copy holds only in-frame clones and misses some; the assay was immunoSEQ multiplex PCR. The table records around 1,100,000 clones, roughly 77% of them present only once. The rearrangement uses TRBV5-1 and TRBJ1-5, with D possibly TRBD1 on 5 matching bases. This sequence originates from a man between 18 and 29 years old in good health. Some clones in this sample may be carry-over from other donors' samples. The sample taken for sequencing was memory CD4+ T cells from PBMCs. The subset here: CD45RA-negative fraction. In DNA, the CDR3 is TGCGCCAGCAGCTTGTACCTGGGGGGGCAGCCCCAGCATTTT. Residues: CASSLYLGGQPQHF.